A selection of T cell receptor beta chains follows, all from one sample in a study of T cells in narcolepsy. The assay was immunoSEQ multiplex PCR, and TCRdb's table has in-frame clones only and misses some. The table shows 10,000 to 12,000 clones, with about three quarters occurring only once. The sequenced material came from CD45RA- memory CD8+ T cells from PBMCs. The receptors stem from a human donor with narcolepsy. CDR3s include the opening cysteine and the closing phenylalanine or tryptophan. A D gene is named only where the DNA matches it firmly. Size is stated for part of the rows, as once, few or many counts, or as a class when the clone is expanded.

j_call	v_call	clone_size	d_call	cdr3_length	cdr3_aa	cdr3_nt
TRBJ2-1	TRBV2	few	.	15	CASSEVLGQQNEQFF	TGTGCCAGCAGTGAAGTTCTTGGCCAGCAGAATGAGCAGTTCTTC
TRBJ2-3	TRBV10-1	few	TRBD1	14	CASSRQGLTDTQYF	TGCGCCAGCAGCCGACAGGGGCTAACAGATACGCAGTATTTT
TRBJ2-7	TRBV2	.	TRBD2	18	CASSEFRTSSVTTYEQYF	TGTGCCAGCAGTGAATTTCGGACTAGCTCTGTAACCACCTACGAGCAGTACTTC
TRBJ2-1	TRBV2	.	.	15	CASSGIGTRINEQFF	TGTGCCAGCAGTGGGATCGGTACTCGAATAAATGAGCAGTTCTTC
TRBJ2-7	TRBV4-3	.	.	13	CASSQDRLDEQYF	TGCGCCAGCAGCCAAGATCGGTTGGACGAGCAGTACTTC
TRBJ2-7	TRBV19	.	.	13	CASSIGLYYEQYF	TGTGCCAGTAGTATAGGGCTTTACTACGAGCAGTACTTC
TRBJ2-3	TRBV28	few	TRBD2	16	CASSLWTSGLTDTQYF	TGTGCCAGCAGTTTGTGGACTAGCGGGCTCACAGATACGCAGTATTTT
TRBJ2-7	TRBV4-2	few	TRBD1	14	CASSQPDRAYEQYF	TGTGCCAGCAGCCAACCTGACAGGGCCTACGAGCAGTACTTC
TRBJ2-1	TRBV7-2	.	TRBD2	16	CASSLAASGGAGEQFF	TGTGCCAGCAGCTTAGCGGCTAGCGGGGGGGCGGGTGAGCAGTTCTTC
TRBJ2-2	TRBV7-2	.	.	15	CASSLLLQNTGELFF	TGTGCCAGCAGCTTATTACTTCAGAACACCGGGGAGCTGTTTTTT
TRBJ2-3	TRBV6-4	.	.	14	CASSDSGAADTQYF	TGTGCCAGCAGTGACTCCGGGGCGGCAGATACGCAGTATTTT
TRBJ1-1	TRBV6-6	few	TRBD1	15	CASSTGTGVSEEAFF	TGTGCCAGCAGTACCGGGACAGGGGTTTCAGAGGAAGCTTTCTTT
TRBJ1-5	TRBV7-8	.	.	18	CASSLTIGLLNSNQPQHF	TGTGCCAGCAGCTTAACAATCGGATTACTGAATAGCAATCAGCCCCAGCATTTT
TRBJ2-3	TRBV4-3	.	TRBD2	17	CASSQDRAGVASDTQYF	TGCGCCAGCAGCCAAGACAGGGCGGGAGTCGCTTCAGATACGCAGTATTTT
TRBJ2-7	TRBV7-2	.	.	15	CASSSDWGSSYEQYF	TGTGCCAGCAGCTCCGACTGGGGGAGCTCCTACGAGCAGTACTTC
TRBJ2-7	TRBV27	.	TRBD1	14	CASSSTGSPNEQYF	TGTGCCAGCAGTTCGACAGGGTCTCCCAACGAGCAGTACTTC
TRBJ2-2	TRBV7-3	.	.	16	CASSLTRGGGPGELFF	TGTGCCAGCAGCTTAACAAGAGGGGGTGGACCTGGGGAGCTGTTTTTT
TRBJ2-1	TRBV4-3	.	.	15	CASSQDEGDATEQFF	TGCGCCAGCAGCCAAGACGAGGGGGACGCCACTGAGCAGTTCTTC
TRBJ2-2	TRBV30	once	.	14	CAWSDRTDTGELFF	TGTGCCTGGAGTGATCGGACAGACACCGGGGAGCTGTTTTTT
TRBJ2-7	TRBV27	.	.	15	CASSLSGHGPYEQYF	TGTGCCAGCAGTTTATCTGGACACGGCCCCTACGAGCAGTACTTC
TRBJ1-1	TRBV7-2	.	.	13	CASSLSLNTEAFF	TGTGCCAGCAGCTTATCGTTGAACACTGAAGCTTTCTTT
TRBJ2-7	TRBV28	.	.	14	CASLLGRGSYEQYF	TGTGCCAGCCTTCTGGGCAGGGGCTCCTACGAGCAGTACTTC